The 13 T cell receptor beta chains given below trace back to one sample, sequenced in a study of TIL therapy for anti-PD-1-resistant metastatic lung cancer. The time point denotes: pre-treatment sample, taken before nivolumab and TIL therapy. Pleural nodules or supraclavicular lymph nodes made up most of the excised metastases sampled. This was the immunoSEQ v3 assay. The method was immunoSEQ multiplex PCR; TCRdb's version includes in-frame clones alone and lacks a portion of them. The repertoire has about 100,000 clones, about 71% of them found once; the top ten carry about a tenth. This specimen consisted of tumor tissue, obtained at baseline. These receptor sequences come from a person aged 25-79 years with non-small cell lung cancer.

The J gene is TRBJ2-1, the V gene TRBV25-1, with no clear D. The CDR3 totals 11 residues. Germline V gene data show CDR1 as MGHDK and CDR2 as SYGVNS. V was cut by 5 bases and J by 16 bases, with 15 bases left in between. CDR3 loop: CASSRGAGEFF. In nucleotides, the CDR3 is TGTGCCAGCAGTAGAGGTGCAGGCGAATTCTTC.

V gene TRBV12-3 or TRBV12-4 combines with J gene TRBJ1-5; 8 bases fit TRBD1. The CDR3 runs 13 residues. The V segment lost 4 bases and the J segment 5 bases; nucleotides outside the gene matches: 1. Here the CDR3 DNA reads TGTGCCAGCAGTTCGGACAGGGATCAGCCCCAGCATTTT. Translated: CASSSDRDQPQHF.

This chain connects TRBV15 to TRBJ2-1, with TRBD2 matching over 7 bases. After removal of 2 bases from V and 12 bases from J, the junction contained 7 bases not matched to a gene. Germline V gene data show CDR1 as LNHNV and CDR2 as YYDKDF (reference sequence). The CDR3 is 13 amino acids. The CDR3 DNA sequence: TGTGCCACCAGCAGACCCGACGGGGGGTGGCAGTTCTTC. It translates to CATSRPDGGWQFF.

The CDR3 is CATSHKGGNRPMKETQYF. CDR3 DNA sequence: TGTGCCACCAGCCACAAGGGGGGCAACAGGCCAATGAAAGAGACCCAGTACTTC. This chain connects TRBV15 to TRBJ2-5; possibly TRBD1 or TRBD2 for D (6 bases each). The CDR3 has 18 residues. The V end lost 5 bases, the J end lost 3 bases, and 25 bases lay between the germline ends. CDR1 LNHNV and CDR2 YYDKDF come from the germline V gene (reference sequence).

The chain couples TRBV18 to TRBJ1-3, with D perhaps matching TRBD1 (5 bases). The CDR3 runs to 15 residues. Trimming cost V 0 bases and J 4 bases, with 10 bases left between them. Germline V gene lookup returns CDR1 KGHSH and CDR2 LQKENI. The CDR3 sequence: CASSPPSRGGNTIYF. The CDR3 nucleotides are TGTGCCAGCTCACCACCGAGTAGGGGAGGAAACACCATATATTTT.

The chain uses TRBV4-1 and TRBJ2-3, with 15 bases identical to TRBD2. Germline V lookup: CDR1 MGHRA, CDR2 YSYEKL. The CDR3 extends over 19 amino acids. V shed 7 bases, J shed 2 bases, and the junction held 13 bases outside the gene matches. CDR3 bases: TGCGCCAGCAACCCCGGACTAGCGGGAGGGCCGGATACCACAGATACGCAGTATTTT. Translation: CASNPGLAGGPDTTDTQYF.

The chain links TRBV28 to TRBJ2-1; 12 bases map to TRBD2. Germline V gives CDR1 MDHEN, CDR2 SYDVKM. The CDR3 consists of 16 residues. V dropped 6 bases and J dropped 2; count of bases not matched to a gene: 5. This CDR3 reads CASSLRLAGAYNEQFF. In DNA, the CDR3 is TGTGCCAGCAGCCTCAGACTAGCGGGGGCCTACAATGAGCAGTTCTTC.

The V gene is TRBV5-8, the J gene TRBJ2-7, with no clear D. The CDR3 loop spans 12 amino acids. The V end was cut by 1 base, the J end by 4 bases, with 6 bases between. Germline assignment: CDR1 SGHTS and CDR2 YDEGEE. The CDR3 region has the DNA TGTGCCAGCAGCTTGCAAGGGTACGAGCAGTACTTC. It translates to CASSLQGYEQYF.

This chain links TRBV5-1 with TRBJ1-3; D remains ambiguous. This CDR3 has 15 amino acids. Germline CDR1 reads SGHRS; CDR2 reads YFSETQ. Trimming took 2 bases from V and 0 from J, leaving 9 bases between them. Here the CDR3 DNA reads TGCGCCAGCAGCTTCGAAGGGAACTCTGGAAACACCATATATTTT. This codes for CASSFEGNSGNTIYF.

The rearrangement uses TRBV11-2 and TRBJ2-5; 8 bases align to TRBD1. This CDR3 contains 16 residues. The V and J ends lost 5 bases and 5 bases, in that order; junction bases with no gene match: 13. Germline V gene data show CDR1 as SGHAT and CDR2 as FQNNGV. Here the CDR3 reads CASSTRTGPAGETQYF. DNA for the CDR3: TGTGCCAGCAGCACACGGACAGGGCCCGCGGGGGAGACCCAGTACTTC.

The chain is built from TRBV7-9 and TRBJ2-3, with D perhaps being TRBD1 or TRBD2 (5 bases each). CDR1 and CDR2 (germline): SEHNR, FQNEAQ (reference sequence). Trimming pared 11 bases from V and 2 bases from J, leaving 14 bases between. CDR3 length: 13 residues. The CDR3 DNA sequence: TGTGCCTCGGGGCAGCCTATCACAGATACGCAGTATTTT. This gives the protein CASGQPITDTQYF. The variable domain in full, with the rest retrieved from reference TRBV7-9 and TRBJ2-3, is DTGVSQNPRHKITKRGQNVTFRCDPISEHNRLYWYRQTLGQGPEFLTYFQNEAQLEKSRLLSDRFSAERPKGSFSTLEIQRTEQGDSAMYLCASGQPITDTQYFGPGTRLTVL.

This chain uses TRBV7-9 with TRBJ1-5; 7 bases map to TRBD1. Germline-derived CDR1 and CDR2 are SEHNR and FQNEAQ (reference sequence). Trimming took 5 bases from V and 4 from J; bases not matched to a gene: 2. The length of the CDR3 is 13 residues. The CDR3 DNA reads as TGTGCCAGCAGCGTGACAGGGAATCAGCCCCAGCATTTT. Its protein product is CASSVTGNQPQHF.

This rearrangement joins TRBV7-2 to TRBJ2-7, with D perhaps TRBD2 (7 bases). In germline, CDR1 is SGHTA, CDR2 FQGNSA. Trimming took off 2 bases at V and 7 bases at J, with 21 bases between the two ends. The CDR3 totals 16 residues. CDR3 in amino acids: CASSLTGGVGSWEQYF. CDR3 DNA sequence: TGTGCCAGCAGCTTAACGGGGGGCGTTGGATCTTGGGAGCAGTACTTC.